These 32 T cell receptor beta chains were all obtained from the same sample, sequenced in a study of cytomegalovirus exposure and HLA in healthy donors. A multiplex PCR was run with 60 Vbeta primers and 13 Jbeta primers. Only in-frame clones appear in the TCRdb table, and some are missing; sequencing was by immunoSEQ multiplex PCR. The sample includes 100,000 to 150,000 clones, 65% to 80% of them seen just once. The sequencing sample was made of PBMCs. The receptors stem from a human donor in good health.

Here the CDR3 reads CASSPGGAEAFF. CDR3 DNA sequence: TGTGCCAGCTCACCGGGCGGGGCTGAAGCTTTCTTT. The rearrangement uses TRBV18 and TRBJ1-1; D unresolved. Germline values: CDR1 KGHSH, CDR2 LQKENI. The CDR3 runs 12 residues. V was pared by 3 bases and J by 6 bases, with 8 bases between.

The chain links TRBV11-2 to TRBJ2-4; D uncertain. In germline, CDR1 is SGHAT, CDR2 FQNNGV. The CDR3 sequence is 12 residues long. V was clipped by 5 bases and J by 7 bases, with 9 bases between them. The CDR3 sequence: CASSLGDNIQYF. In nucleotides, the CDR3 is TGTGCCAGCAGCCTTGGAGATAACATTCAGTACTTC.

The chain is built from TRBV19 and TRBJ2-5; no clear D. The ends were cut back, 0 bases at V and 7 bases at J, with 6 bases in the middle. This CDR3 contains 12 residues. Looked up from germline, CDR1 is LNHDA and CDR2 is SQIVND (reference sequence). The CDR3 loop reads CASSIDLSTQYF. The DNA of the CDR3 is TGTGCCAGTAGTATAGATCTCTCGACCCAGTACTTC.

The V and J genes are TRBV5-1 and TRBJ1-3; TRBD1 aligns across 10 bases. The germline gives CDR1 SGHRS, CDR2 YFSETQ. J was trimmed by 6 bases and V by 4 bases; bases with no gene match: 13. The CDR3 length is 17 residues. The CDR3: CASSAFFFGQGENTIYF. The CDR3 nucleotides read TGCGCCAGCAGCGCATTCTTTTTTGGACAGGGGGAAAACACCATATATTTT.

Worth noting for this clone: One end of the junction fails to match germline, which may point to a read error. V and J are TRBV6-1 and TRBJ2-1; TRBD2 aligns across 8 bases. This CDR3 contains 11 residues. The germline V gene has CDR1 MNHNS and CDR2 SASEGT. The CDR3 is CASLGGTRDLF. DNA for the CDR3: TGTGCCAGCCTCGGTGGGACTAGGGATCTCTTC.

The chain employs TRBV5-1 and TRBJ2-7; 8 bases map to TRBD1. This CDR3 is 15 amino acids long. Losses at the gene ends were 2 bases for V and 3 bases for J; bases not matched to a gene: 7. From germline, CDR1 is SGHRS and CDR2 YFSETQ. The CDR3 is CASSFRQGTDYEQYF. CDR3 bases: TGCGCCAGCAGCTTTCGACAGGGGACAGACTACGAGCAGTACTTC.

As regards this clone: Other DNA sequences of this sample code for an identical CDR3. The V call is TRBV4-1, the J call TRBJ2-7; no reliable D call. This CDR3 has 16 amino acids. CDR1 MGHRA and CDR2 YSYEKL come from the germline V gene. The V end was cut by 3 bases, the J end by 0 bases, with 15 bases between. Written as DNA, the CDR3 is TGCGCCAGCAGCCATTTTTCACTCTTGAGCTCCTACGAGCAGTACTTC. Translated: CASSHFSLLSSYEQYF.

This chain uses TRBV5-1 with TRBJ1-1; perhaps TRBD1 as D (5 bases). The germline gives CDR1 SGHRS, CDR2 YFSETQ. The CDR3 covers 13 residues. V gave up 5 bases and J gave up 3 bases, with 11 bases separating them. The CDR3 coding sequence is TGCGCCAGCAGTCAACAACAGGACACTGAAGCTTTCTTT. Translation: CASSQQQDTEAFF.

The genes are TRBV7-2 and TRBJ2-1; D is uncertain. The V and J ends lost 1 base and 13 bases respectively, with 11 bases between them. The CDR3 contains 12 residues. Per germline, CDR1 SGHTA and CDR2 FQGNSA. Here the CDR3 DNA reads TGTGCCAGCAGCTTAGTCCAGATAAGTCAGTTCTTC. It encodes CASSLVQISQFF.

The chain employs TRBV4-1 and TRBJ1-2; 7 bases fit TRBD1. The V and J ends lost 2 bases and 0 bases, in that order; junction bases with no gene match: 12. CDR3 size: 18 residues. Per the germline V gene, CDR1 is MGHRA and CDR2 is YSYEKL. CDR3 bases: TGCGCCAGCAGCCAACCACCTAAAGGACAGGCAACTAACTATGGCTACACCTTC. Its protein is CASSQPPKGQATNYGYTF.

The chain links TRBV27 to TRBJ1-1, with TRBD1 identical over 11 bases. V trimming: 8 bases; J trimming: 10 bases; junction bases outside the gene matches: 9. CDR1 is MNHEY and CDR2 is SMNVEV in the germline V gene (reference sequence). The CDR3 sequence is 13 residues long. The CDR3 DNA reads as TGTGCCAGCCGGGACAGGGGGGAAATGAGAGCTTTCTTT. This translates into CASRDRGEMRAFF.

V gene TRBV5-4 combines with J gene TRBJ1-5, with 8 bases identical to TRBD1. The ends lost 5 bases at V and 4 bases at J; junction bases unmatched: 8. Germline CDR1 SGHNT, CDR2 YYREEE (reference sequence). This CDR3 comprises 15 residues. CDR3: CASSHRGYLNQPQHF. The CDR3 nucleotides read TGTGCCAGCAGTCACAGGGGGTACCTTAATCAGCCCCAGCATTTT.

There are a few counts of this clone. This chain uses TRBV5-4 with TRBJ1-1; possible D gene TRBD1, 6 bases. Germline loops: CDR1 SGHNT, CDR2 YYREEE (reference sequence). The ends were cut back, 5 bases at V and 2 bases at J, with 13 bases in the middle. The CDR3 loop spans 14 amino acids. In DNA, the CDR3 is TGTGCCAGCAGGACGGACAGTTCCAACACTGAAGCTTTCTTT. Protein: CASRTDSSNTEAFF.

The V gene is TRBV14, the J gene TRBJ1-1, with 9 nucleotides matching TRBD1. Trimming cost V 3 bases and J 6 bases; bases outside gene matches: 8. Germline V CDR1 and CDR2: SGHDN, FVKESK. The CDR3 has 15 residues. The DNA for the CDR3 is TGTGCCAGCAGCCAGACCGGGACAGGGCTTTCTGAAGCTTTCTTT. It is translated as CASSQTGTGLSEAFF.

This clone was counted a few times. This chain joins TRBV15 and TRBJ1-4; 7 nucleotides line up with TRBD1. The CDR3 length is 14 residues. Looked up from germline, CDR1 is LNHNV and CDR2 is YYDKDF (reference sequence). Germline trimming cut 0 bases from V and 8 bases from J; bases unmatched to any gene: 3. This CDR3 reads CATSRDKGAEKLFF. CDR3 bases: TGTGCCACCAGCAGAGATAAGGGGGCAGAAAAACTGTTTTTT.

V usage is TRBV18 and J usage is TRBJ2-5; TRBD2 matches 9 bases. Germline CDR1 and CDR2: KGHSH and LQKENI. This CDR3 comprises 19 residues. The V segment lost 0 bases and the J segment 3 bases; nucleotides outside the gene matches: 14. In DNA form, the CDR3 reads TGTGCCAGCTCACCACCAACAGCGGGGGGCCGGACTCTAAAAGAGACCCAGTACTTC. The encoded protein is CASSPPTAGGRTLKETQYF.

This chain connects TRBV19 to TRBJ2-5, with D possibly TRBD2 on 6 matching bases. The germline CDR1 and CDR2 sequences are LNHDA and SQIVND (reference sequence). Trimming took off 1 base at V and 7 bases at J, with 16 bases between the two ends. This CDR3 is 15 amino acids long. The CDR3: CASSIGTTTAGTQYF. CDR3 in DNA: TGTGCCAGTAGTATAGGGACTACAACTGCTGGGACCCAGTACTTC.

This chain connects TRBV27 to TRBJ2-5; 7 bases map to TRBD2. The J call is in doubt because the DNA end fits TRBJ2-7 better. The CDR3 loop spans 14 amino acids. Germline-derived CDR1 and CDR2 are MNHEY and SMNVEV (reference sequence). The CDR3 sequence: CASSPITSAYEQYF. The CDR3, as DNA: TGTGCCAGCAGCCCGATAACTAGCGCCTACGAGCAGTACTTC.

The gene calls are TRBV6-1 and TRBJ2-7; 9 bases match TRBD1. After removal of 4 bases from V and 5 bases from J, the junction contained 3 bases not matched to a gene. The CDR3 extends over 13 amino acids. Germline V gene lookup returns CDR1 MNHNS and CDR2 SASEGT. CDR3 region: CASSGRDRDEQYF. CDR3 sequence (DNA): TGTGCCAGCAGTGGACGGGACAGGGACGAGCAGTACTTC.

The rearrangement joins TRBV29-1 to TRBJ2-1; D not resolved. Germline V lookup: CDR1 SQVTM, CDR2 ANQGSEA. The CDR3 runs to 12 residues. V shed 6 bases and J shed 8 bases, with 14 bases lying between them. CDR3 nucleotides: TGCAGCGTCCCCGTCAGCGACTATGAGCAGTTCTTC. Translated, it gives CSVPVSDYEQFF.

The V gene is TRBV10-3, the J gene TRBJ2-1, with TRBD1 matching over 9 bases. The germline gives CDR1 ENHRY, CDR2 SYGVKD. This CDR3 has 13 residues. J was trimmed by 8 bases and V by 6 bases; bases with no gene match: 5. CDR3 loop: CAIRQGAGDEQFF. CDR3 coding DNA: TGTGCCATCAGACAGGGGGCCGGCGATGAGCAGTTCTTC.

The chain combines TRBV2 with TRBJ2-5; 9 bases agree with TRBD2. CDR3 length: 15 amino acids. Trimming removed 3 bases from V and 5 bases from J; junction bases left unmatched: 7. Looked up from germline, CDR1 is SNHLY and CDR2 is FYNNEI. The CDR3 region has the DNA TGTGCCAGCAGTGATCTGCGCGGGGGGGCGGAGACCCAGTACTTC. Its translation: CASSDLRGGAETQYF. Full variable domain (outside the CDR3, taken from reference TRBV2 and TRBJ2-5): EPEVTQTPSHQVTQMGQEVILRCVPISNHLYFYWYRQILGQKVEFLVSFYNNEISEKSEIFDDQFSVERPDGSNFTLKIRSTKLEDSAMYFCASSDLRGGAETQYFGPGTRLLVL.

The chain employs TRBV29-1 and TRBJ2-1, with 8 nucleotides matching TRBD2. Germline CDR1 SQVTM, CDR2 ANQGSEA. The V segment lost 7 bases and the J segment 8 bases; nucleotides outside the gene matches: 10. This CDR3 is built from 13 residues. This CDR3 reads CSAEGTSIDEQFF. As DNA, the CDR3 is TGCAGCGCCGAAGGGACTAGTATCGATGAGCAGTTCTTC.

This chain uses TRBV5-1 with TRBJ2-2; no reliable D call. Trimming left V 2 bases short and J 5 bases short, with 13 bases between. The CDR3 runs 15 residues. Per the germline V gene, CDR1 is SGHRS and CDR2 is YFSETQ. The CDR3: CASSFNPSRTGELFF. The CDR3 DNA reads TGCGCCAGCAGCTTCAACCCCTCGAGAACCGGGGAGCTGTTTTTT.

J is TRBJ2-5 and V is TRBV7-6; 8 nucleotides match TRBD1. This CDR3 is 15 amino acids long. The V segment lost 5 bases and the J segment 1 base; nucleotides outside the gene matches: 6. CDR1 and CDR2 from the germline V gene are SGHVS and FNYEAQ. The DNA for the CDR3 is TGTGCCAGCAGCCTCGGACAGGGACCCCAAGAGACCCAGTACTTC. Protein sequence: CASSLGQGPQETQYF.

The chain recombines TRBV2 with TRBJ1-2; 9 bases are a match to TRBD1. The CDR3 is made up of 14 amino acids. Germline-derived CDR1 and CDR2 are SNHLY and FYNNEI. J gave up 6 bases and V 4 bases, and 6 bases lay outside the gene matches. In DNA form, the CDR3 reads TGTGCCAGCAGTGGGCAGGGACAGGGTGATGGCTACACCTTC. Protein: CASSGQGQGDGYTF.

The J gene is TRBJ2-3, the V gene TRBV7-2; D is uncertain. The CDR3 has 15 residues. CDR1 and CDR2 from the germline V gene are SGHTA and FQGNSA. Trimming removed 4 bases from V and 4 bases from J, with 15 bases in between. CDR3: CASSSVGGPADTQYF. CDR3 DNA: TGTGCCAGCAGCTCCGTAGGTGGGCCGGCAGATACGCAGTATTTT.

The V gene is TRBV19, the J gene TRBJ2-1, with TRBD2 matching 7 bases. The junction had 4 bases not matched to a gene; V was cut back by 7 bases and J by 7 bases. Germline V gene lookup returns CDR1 LNHDA and CDR2 SQIVND (reference sequence). CDR3 length: 12 residues. CDR3 coding DNA: TGTGCCAGTACTAGCGGTTGGAATGAGCAGTTCTTC. The encoded protein is CASTSGWNEQFF.

This clone occurred once. The chain has TRBV9 and TRBJ2-1; D is unclear. Deletions cut 2 bases from V and 2 bases from J, with 8 bases between. Germline CDR1 is SGDLS and CDR2 is YYNGEE. This CDR3 is built from 14 residues. For the CDR3, the DNA is TGTGCCAGCAGCGTCGGTCAAACCTACAATGAGCAGTTCTTC. Its protein product is CASSVGQTYNEQFF.

CDR3 residues: CASSLARQGTYEQYF. In DNA, the CDR3 is TGTGCCAGCAGCTTGGCCCGACAGGGTACCTACGAGCAGTACTTC. V usage is TRBV5-4 and J usage is TRBJ2-7; 7 bases are a match to TRBD1. Germline loops: CDR1 SGHNT, CDR2 YYREEE (reference sequence). The V segment lost 0 bases and the J segment 2 bases; nucleotides outside the gene matches: 5. The CDR3 consists of 15 residues.

V and J are TRBV23-1 and TRBJ2-7, with 8 bases aligning to TRBD1. TRBV23-1 qualifies as an ORF whose function is uncertain. The CDR3 is 14 residues long. V trimming: 4 bases; J trimming: 5 bases; junction bases outside the gene matches: 7. The CDR3 DNA reads as TGCGCCAGCAGTCCGACAGGGGATAGCGACGAGCAGTACTTC. This gives the protein CASSPTGDSDEQYF.

This clone showed up just once. V gene TRBV7-9 combines with J gene TRBJ2-5; tentatively, D is TRBD1 (5 bases). V lost 3 bases and J lost 5, with 13 bases in between. The CDR3 sequence is 14 residues long. Germline values: CDR1 SEHNR, CDR2 FQNEAQ (reference sequence). The CDR3 DNA is TGTGCCAGCAGCTTTCCAGGGAAGGGGGAGACCCAGTACTTC. Translation gives CASSFPGKGETQYF.